The entry below describes one T cell receptor (beta chain). The CDR3 length is 16 residues. CDR1 is SGHVS, CDR2 FQNEAQ, per germline. V was trimmed by 3 bases and J by 5 bases, leaving 14 bases between them. Here immunoSEQ multiplex PCR was the method, and the copy in TCRdb shows in-frame clones only, minus some. The sample includes 54,000 or so clones, 95% seen only once; the top ten take 2.4%. This record comes from a study of control samples from healthy donors and cancer patients. The clonotype originates from a man between 25 and 39 years old in good health. The chain combines TRBV7-8 with TRBJ1-6; the D gene is possibly TRBD1 (5 bases). The sample consisted of blood. The CDR3 protein is CASSFGTGLDNSPLHF. DNA of the CDR3: TGTGCCAGCAGCTTTGGGACCGGGCTTGATAATTCACCCCTCCACTTT.